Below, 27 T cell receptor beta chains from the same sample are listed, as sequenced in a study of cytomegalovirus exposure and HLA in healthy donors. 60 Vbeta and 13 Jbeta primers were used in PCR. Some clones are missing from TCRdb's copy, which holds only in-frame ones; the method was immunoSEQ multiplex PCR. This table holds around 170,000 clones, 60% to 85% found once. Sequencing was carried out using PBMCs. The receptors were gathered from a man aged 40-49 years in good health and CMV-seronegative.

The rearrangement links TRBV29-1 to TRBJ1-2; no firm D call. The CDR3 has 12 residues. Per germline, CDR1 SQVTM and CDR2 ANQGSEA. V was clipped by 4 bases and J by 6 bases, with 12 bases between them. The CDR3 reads CSVGIGVDGYTF. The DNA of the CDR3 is TGCAGCGTTGGGATTGGAGTGGATGGCTACACCTTC. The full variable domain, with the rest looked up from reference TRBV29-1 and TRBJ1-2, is SAVISQKPSRDICQRGTSLTIQCQVDSQVTMMFWYRQQPGQSLTLIATANQGSEATYESGFVIDKFPISRPNLTFSTLTVSNMSPEDSSIYLCSVGIGVDGYTFGSGTRLTVV.

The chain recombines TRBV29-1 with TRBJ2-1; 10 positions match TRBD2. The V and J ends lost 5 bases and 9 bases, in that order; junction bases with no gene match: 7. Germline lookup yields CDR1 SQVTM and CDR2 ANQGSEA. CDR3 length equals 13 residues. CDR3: CSVSGRAGSEQFF. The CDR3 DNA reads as TGCAGCGTTAGCGGGAGGGCCGGGAGTGAGCAGTTCTTC.

This CDR3 reads CSVEASSGGQETQYF. In DNA, the CDR3 is TGCAGCGTTGAAGCGTCTAGCGGGGGTCAAGAGACCCAGTACTTC. The chain couples TRBV29-1 to TRBJ2-5; TRBD2 matches 10 bases. Germline assignment: CDR1 SQVTM and CDR2 ANQGSEA. With 1 base clipped from V and 2 bases from J, the junction kept 4 bases outside the gene matches. The CDR3 length is 15 residues.

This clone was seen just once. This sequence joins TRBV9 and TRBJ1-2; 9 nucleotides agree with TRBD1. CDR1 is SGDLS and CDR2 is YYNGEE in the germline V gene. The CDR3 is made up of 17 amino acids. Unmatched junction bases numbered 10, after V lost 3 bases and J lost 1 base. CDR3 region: CASSEASRTGVNYGYTF. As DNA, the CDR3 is TGTGCCAGCAGCGAAGCTAGTCGGACAGGGGTTAACTATGGCTACACCTTC.

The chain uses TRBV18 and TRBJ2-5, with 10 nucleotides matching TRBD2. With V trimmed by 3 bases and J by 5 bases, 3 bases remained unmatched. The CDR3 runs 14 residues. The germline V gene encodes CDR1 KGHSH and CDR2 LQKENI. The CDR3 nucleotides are TGTGCCAGCTCACCGCCGACTAGCGGGGAGACCCAGTACTTC. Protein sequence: CASSPPTSGETQYF.

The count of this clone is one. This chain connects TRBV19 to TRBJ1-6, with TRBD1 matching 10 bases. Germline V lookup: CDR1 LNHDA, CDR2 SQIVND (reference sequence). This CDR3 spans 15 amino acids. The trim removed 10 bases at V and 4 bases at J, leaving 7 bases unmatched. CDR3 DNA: TGTGCCAAGAAAGGGACAGGGGATTATAATTCACCCCTCCACTTT. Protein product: CAKKGTGDYNSPLHF.

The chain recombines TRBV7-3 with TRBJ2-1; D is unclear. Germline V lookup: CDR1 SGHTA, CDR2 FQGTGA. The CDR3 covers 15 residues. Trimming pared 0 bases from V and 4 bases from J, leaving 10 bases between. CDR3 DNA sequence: TGTGCCAGCAGCTTAACAACGGCTAGGTACAATGAGCAGTTCTTC. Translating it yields CASSLTTARYNEQFF.

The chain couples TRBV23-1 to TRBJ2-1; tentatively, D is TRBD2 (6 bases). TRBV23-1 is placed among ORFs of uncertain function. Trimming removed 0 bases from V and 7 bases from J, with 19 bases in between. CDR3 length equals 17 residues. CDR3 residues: CASSQSGLDGEVNEQFF. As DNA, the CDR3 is TGCGCCAGCAGTCAATCGGGTCTCGACGGGGAGGTGAATGAGCAGTTCTTC.

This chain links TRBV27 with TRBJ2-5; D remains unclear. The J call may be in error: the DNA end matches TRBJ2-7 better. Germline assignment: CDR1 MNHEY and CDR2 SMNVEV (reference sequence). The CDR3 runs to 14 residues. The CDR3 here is CASSLAWSSYEQYF. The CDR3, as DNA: TGTGCCAGCAGTTTGGCCTGGAGCTCCTACGAGCAGTACTTC.

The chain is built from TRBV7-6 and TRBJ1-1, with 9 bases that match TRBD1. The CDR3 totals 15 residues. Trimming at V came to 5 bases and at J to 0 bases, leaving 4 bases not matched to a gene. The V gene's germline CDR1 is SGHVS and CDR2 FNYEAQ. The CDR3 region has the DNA TGTGCCAGCAGCCCCAGACAGGGGGTGAACACTGAAGCTTTCTTT. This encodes CASSPRQGVNTEAFF.

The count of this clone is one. The chain's CDR3 is CAWLRGPNIQYF. CDR3 nucleotide sequence: TGTGCCTGGCTCAGAGGGCCGAACATTCAGTACTTC. This chain connects TRBV30 to TRBJ2-4; D is perhaps TRBD2 (5 bases). Trimming pared 5 bases from V and 7 bases from J, leaving 12 bases between. The CDR3 consists of 12 residues. The V gene's germline CDR1 is GTSNPN and CDR2 SVGIG (reference sequence).

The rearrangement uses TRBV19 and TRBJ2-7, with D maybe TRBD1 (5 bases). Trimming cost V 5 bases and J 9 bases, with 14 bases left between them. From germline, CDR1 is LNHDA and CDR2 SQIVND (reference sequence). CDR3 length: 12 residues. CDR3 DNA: TGTGCCAGTAGTTCCGGACACCCAGGGCAGTACTTC. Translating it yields CASSSGHPGQYF.

CDR3 in amino acids: CASTLGGQGRYEQYF. As DNA, the CDR3 is TGTGCCAGCACTCTGGGAGGGCAGGGGCGCTACGAGCAGTACTTC. The chain combines TRBV6-1 with TRBJ2-5; a weak D match, TRBD2 (7 bases). The assigned J gene may be wrong: the sequence end matches TRBJ2-7 better. CDR1 and CDR2 from the germline V gene are MNHNS and SASEGT. The CDR3 contains 15 residues.

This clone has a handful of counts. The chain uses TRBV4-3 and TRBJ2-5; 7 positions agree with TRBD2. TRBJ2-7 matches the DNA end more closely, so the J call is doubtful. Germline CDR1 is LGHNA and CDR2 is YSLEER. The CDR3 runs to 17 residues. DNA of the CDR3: TGCGCCAGCAGCCAATCAGTGCGGGGGAAATTACACTACGAGCAGTACTTC. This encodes CASSQSVRGKLHYEQYF.

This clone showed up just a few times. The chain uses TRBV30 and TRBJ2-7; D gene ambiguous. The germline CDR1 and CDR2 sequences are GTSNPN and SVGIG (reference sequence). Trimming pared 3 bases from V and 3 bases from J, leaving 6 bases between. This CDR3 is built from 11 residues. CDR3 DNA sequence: TGTGCCTGGAGCTCTCGCTACGAGCAGTACTTC. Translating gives CAWSSRYEQYF.

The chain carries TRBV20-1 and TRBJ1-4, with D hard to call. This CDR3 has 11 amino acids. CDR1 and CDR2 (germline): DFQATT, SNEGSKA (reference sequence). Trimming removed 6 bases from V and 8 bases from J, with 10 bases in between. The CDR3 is CSALVREKLFF. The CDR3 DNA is TGCAGTGCACTGGTTCGGGAAAAACTGTTTTTT.

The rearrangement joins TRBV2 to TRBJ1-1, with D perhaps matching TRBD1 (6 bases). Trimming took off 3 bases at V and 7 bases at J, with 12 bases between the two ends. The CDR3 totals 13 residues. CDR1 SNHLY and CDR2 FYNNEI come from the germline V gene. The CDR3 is CASSDQGLDEAFF. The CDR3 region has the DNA TGTGCCAGCAGTGATCAGGGGTTGGATGAAGCTTTCTTT.

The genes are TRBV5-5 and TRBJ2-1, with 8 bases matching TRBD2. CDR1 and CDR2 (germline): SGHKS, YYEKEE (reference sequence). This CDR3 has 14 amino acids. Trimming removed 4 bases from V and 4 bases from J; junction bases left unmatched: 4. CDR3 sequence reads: CASSAGLGYNEQFF. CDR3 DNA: TGTGCCAGCAGCGCGGGACTAGGGTACAATGAGCAGTTCTTC.

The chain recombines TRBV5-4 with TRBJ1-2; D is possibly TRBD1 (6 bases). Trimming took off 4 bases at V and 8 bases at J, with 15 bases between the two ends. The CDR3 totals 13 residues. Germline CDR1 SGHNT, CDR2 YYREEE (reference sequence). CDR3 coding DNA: TGTGCCAGCAGCCCCAAGGACAGTGACGGCTACACCTTC. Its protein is CASSPKDSDGYTF.

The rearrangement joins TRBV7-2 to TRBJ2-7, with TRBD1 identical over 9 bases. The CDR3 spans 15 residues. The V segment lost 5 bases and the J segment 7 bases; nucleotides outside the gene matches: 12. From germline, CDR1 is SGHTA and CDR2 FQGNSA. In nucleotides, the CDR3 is TGTGCCAGCAGCCGTCCCGGGACAGGGAGGGGGGAGCAGTACTTC. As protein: CASSRPGTGRGEQYF.

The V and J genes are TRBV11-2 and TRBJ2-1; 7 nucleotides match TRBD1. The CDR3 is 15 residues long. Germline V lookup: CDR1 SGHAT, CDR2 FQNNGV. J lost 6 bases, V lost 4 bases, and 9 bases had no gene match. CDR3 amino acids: CASSSTSSGGNEQFF. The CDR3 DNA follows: TGTGCCAGCAGCTCGACGTCTTCAGGGGGCAATGAGCAGTTCTTC.

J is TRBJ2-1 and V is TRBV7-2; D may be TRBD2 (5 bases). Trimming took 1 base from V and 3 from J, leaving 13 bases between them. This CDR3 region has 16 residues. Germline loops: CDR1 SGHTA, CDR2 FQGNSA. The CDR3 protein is CASSLVSDSYYNEQFF. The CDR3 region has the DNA TGTGCCAGCAGCTTAGTTTCGGACTCCTACTACAATGAGCAGTTCTTC.

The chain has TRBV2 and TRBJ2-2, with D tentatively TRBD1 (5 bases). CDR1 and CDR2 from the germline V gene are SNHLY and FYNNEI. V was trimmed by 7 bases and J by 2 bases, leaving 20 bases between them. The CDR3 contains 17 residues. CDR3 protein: CASNPLGRQTNTGELFF. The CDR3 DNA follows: TGTGCCAGCAATCCTCTTGGTCGACAGACAAACACCGGGGAGCTGTTTTTT.

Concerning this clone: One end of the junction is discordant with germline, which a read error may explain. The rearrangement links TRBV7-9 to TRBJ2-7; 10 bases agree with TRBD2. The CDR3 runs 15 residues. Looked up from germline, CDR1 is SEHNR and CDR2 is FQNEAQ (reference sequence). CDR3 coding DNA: TGTTCCAGCAGCTTAGACGGACTAGCGGTCTACGAGCAGTACTTC. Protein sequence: CSSSLDGLAVYEQYF. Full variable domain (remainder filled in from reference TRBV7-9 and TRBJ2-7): DTGVSQNPRHKITKRGQNVTFRCDPISEHNRLYWYRQTLGQGPEFLTYFQNEAQLEKSRLLSDRFSAERPKGSFSTLEIQRTEQGDSAMYLCSSSLDGLAVYEQYFGPGTRLTVT.

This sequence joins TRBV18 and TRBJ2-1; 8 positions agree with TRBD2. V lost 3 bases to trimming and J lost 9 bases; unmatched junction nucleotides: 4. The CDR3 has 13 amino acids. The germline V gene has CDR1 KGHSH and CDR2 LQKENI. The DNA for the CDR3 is TGTGCCAGCTCACCGGGACGGGGGGGTGAGCAGTTCTTC. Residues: CASSPGRGGEQFF.

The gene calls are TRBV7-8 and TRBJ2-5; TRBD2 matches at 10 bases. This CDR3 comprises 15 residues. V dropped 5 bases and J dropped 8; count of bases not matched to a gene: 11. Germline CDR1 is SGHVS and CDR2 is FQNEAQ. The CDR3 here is CASSPSGGPVDTQYF. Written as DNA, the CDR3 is TGTGCCAGCAGCCCTAGCGGGGGTCCGGTGGATACCCAGTACTTC.

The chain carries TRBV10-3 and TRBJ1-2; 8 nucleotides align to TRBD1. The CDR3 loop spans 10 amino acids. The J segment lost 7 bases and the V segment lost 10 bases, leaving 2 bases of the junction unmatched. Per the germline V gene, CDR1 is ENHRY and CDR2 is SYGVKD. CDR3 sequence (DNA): TGTGCCACACAGGGGGGTGGCTACACCTTC. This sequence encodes CATQGGGYTF.